This T cell receptor beta chain was recovered during a study of control samples from healthy donors and cancer patients. Some clones are missing from TCRdb's copy, which holds only in-frame ones; the method was immunoSEQ multiplex PCR. This table holds about 46,000 clones, 88% found once. With 2 bases clipped from V and 2 bases from J, the junction kept 0 bases outside the gene matches. Looked up from germline, CDR1 is SGDLS and CDR2 is YYNGEE. CDR3 length: 13 residues. Source material: PBMCs. The receptor comes from a man in his forties or fifties with head and neck cancer. The chain joins TRBV9 to TRBJ1-2, with TRBD1 matching 7 bases. The CDR3 region is CASSVGQNYGYTF. The CDR3 DNA is TGTGCCAGCAGCGTGGGACAGAACTATGGCTACACCTTC.